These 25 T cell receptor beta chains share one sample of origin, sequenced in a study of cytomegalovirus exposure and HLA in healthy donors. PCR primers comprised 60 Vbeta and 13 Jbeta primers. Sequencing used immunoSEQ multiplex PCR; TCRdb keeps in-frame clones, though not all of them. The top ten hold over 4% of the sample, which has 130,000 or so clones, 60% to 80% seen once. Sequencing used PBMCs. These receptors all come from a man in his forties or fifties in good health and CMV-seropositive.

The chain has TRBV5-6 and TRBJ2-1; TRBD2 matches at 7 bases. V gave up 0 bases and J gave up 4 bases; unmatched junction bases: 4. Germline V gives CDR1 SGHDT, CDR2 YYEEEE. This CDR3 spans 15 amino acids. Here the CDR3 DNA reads TGTGCCAGCAGCTTGGGGGAGGGACGGTACAATGAGCAGTTCTTC. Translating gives CASSLGEGRYNEQFF.

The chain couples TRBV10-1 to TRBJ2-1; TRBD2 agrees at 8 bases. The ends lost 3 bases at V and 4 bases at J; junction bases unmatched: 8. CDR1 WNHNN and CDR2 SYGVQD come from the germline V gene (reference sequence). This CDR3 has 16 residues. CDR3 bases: TGCGCCAGCAGTGAAAATCGGGGGGGGCCTTACAATGAGCAGTTCTTC. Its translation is CASSENRGGPYNEQFF.

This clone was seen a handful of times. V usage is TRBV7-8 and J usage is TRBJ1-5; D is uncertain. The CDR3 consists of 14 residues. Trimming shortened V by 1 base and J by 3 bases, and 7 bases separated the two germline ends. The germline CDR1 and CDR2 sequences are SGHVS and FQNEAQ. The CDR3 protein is CASSLERNNQPQHF. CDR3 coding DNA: TGTGCCAGCAGCTTAGAGCGAAACAATCAGCCCCAGCATTTT.

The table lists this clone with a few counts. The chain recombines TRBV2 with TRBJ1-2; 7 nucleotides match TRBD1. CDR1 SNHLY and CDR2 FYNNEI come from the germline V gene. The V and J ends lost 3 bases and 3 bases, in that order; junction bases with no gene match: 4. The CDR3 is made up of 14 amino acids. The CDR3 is CASSEEGADYGYTF. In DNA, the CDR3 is TGTGCCAGCAGTGAGGAGGGGGCGGACTATGGCTACACCTTC.

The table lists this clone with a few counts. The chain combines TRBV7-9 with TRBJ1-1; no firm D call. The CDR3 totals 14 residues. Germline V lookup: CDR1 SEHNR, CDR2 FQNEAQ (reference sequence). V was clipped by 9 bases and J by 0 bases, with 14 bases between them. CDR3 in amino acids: CASVSNGVNTEAFF. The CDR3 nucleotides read TGTGCCAGTGTATCCAACGGGGTGAACACTGAAGCTTTCTTT.

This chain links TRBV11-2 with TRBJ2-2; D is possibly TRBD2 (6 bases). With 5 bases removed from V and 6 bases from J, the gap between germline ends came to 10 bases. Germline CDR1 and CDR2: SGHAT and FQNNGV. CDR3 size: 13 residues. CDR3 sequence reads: CASSPGAPGELFF. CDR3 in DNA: TGTGCCAGCAGCCCGGGAGCCCCCGGGGAGCTGTTTTTT.

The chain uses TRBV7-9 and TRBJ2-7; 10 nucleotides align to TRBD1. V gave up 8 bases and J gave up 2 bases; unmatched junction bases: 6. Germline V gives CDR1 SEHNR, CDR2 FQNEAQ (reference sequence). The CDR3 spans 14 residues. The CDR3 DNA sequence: TGTGCCAGCGAAACCGGGACAGGGGCCTACGAGCAGTACTTC. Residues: CASETGTGAYEQYF.

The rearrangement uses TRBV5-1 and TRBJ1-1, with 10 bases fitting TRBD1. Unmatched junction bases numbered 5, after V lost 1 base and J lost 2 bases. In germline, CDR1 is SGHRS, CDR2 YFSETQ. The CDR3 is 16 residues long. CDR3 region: CASSLRTGGLNTEAFF. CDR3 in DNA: TGCGCCAGCAGCTTGCGGACAGGGGGGCTTAACACTGAAGCTTTCTTT.

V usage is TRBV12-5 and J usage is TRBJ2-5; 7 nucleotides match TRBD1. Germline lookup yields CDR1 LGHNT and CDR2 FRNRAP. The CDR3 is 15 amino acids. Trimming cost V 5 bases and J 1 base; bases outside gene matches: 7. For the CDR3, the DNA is TGTGCTAGTGGTCCGGGACGGACAGGCCAAGAGACCCAGTACTTC. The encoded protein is CASGPGRTGQETQYF.

CDR3 sequence: CASSFNRGASYEQYF. The CDR3 DNA is TGCGCCAGCAGCTTTAACAGGGGCGCCTCCTACGAGCAGTACTTC. V gene TRBV5-1 combines with J gene TRBJ2-7; 7 bases are a match to TRBD1. The V segment lost 2 bases and the J segment 0 bases; nucleotides outside the gene matches: 5. CDR1 and CDR2 (germline): SGHRS, YFSETQ. The CDR3 sequence is 15 residues long.

The CDR3 coding sequence is TGTGCCAGCAGCTGGAGACTAGCGGGGGGCTCAGATACGCAGTATTTT. It yields the protein CASSWRLAGGSDTQYF. The rearrangement uses TRBV5-4 and TRBJ2-3, with 13 nucleotides matching TRBD2. The germline gives CDR1 SGHNT, CDR2 YYREEE (reference sequence). The ends lost 3 bases at V and 4 bases at J; junction bases unmatched: 5. This CDR3 has 16 amino acids.

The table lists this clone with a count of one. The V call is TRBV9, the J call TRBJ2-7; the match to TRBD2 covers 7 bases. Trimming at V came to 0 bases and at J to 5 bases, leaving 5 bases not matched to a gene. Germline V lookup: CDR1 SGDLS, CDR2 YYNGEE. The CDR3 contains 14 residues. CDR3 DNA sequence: TGTGCCAGCAGCGTAGGGGGGGGGTTCGACGAGCAGTACTTC. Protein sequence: CASSVGGGFDEQYF.

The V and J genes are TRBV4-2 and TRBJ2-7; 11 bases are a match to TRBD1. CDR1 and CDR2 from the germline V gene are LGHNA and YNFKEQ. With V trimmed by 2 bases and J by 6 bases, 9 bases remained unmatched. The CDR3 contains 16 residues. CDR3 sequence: CASSQLSGTGGGEQYF. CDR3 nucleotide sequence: TGTGCCAGCAGCCAACTTTCCGGGACAGGGGGAGGCGAGCAGTACTTC.

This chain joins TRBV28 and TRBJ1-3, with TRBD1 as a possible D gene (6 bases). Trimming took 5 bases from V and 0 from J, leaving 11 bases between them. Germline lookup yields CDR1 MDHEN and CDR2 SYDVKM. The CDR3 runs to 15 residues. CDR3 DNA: TGTGCCAGCAGTATAGGACAGAGCTCTGGAAACACCATATATTTT. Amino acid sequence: CASSIGQSSGNTIYF. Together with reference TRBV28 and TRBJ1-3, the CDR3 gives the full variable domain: DVKVTQSSRYLVKRTGEKVFLECVQDMDHENMFWYRQDPGLGLRLIYFSYDVKMKEKGDIPEGYSVSREKKERFSLILESASTNQTSMYLCASSIGQSSGNTIYFGEGSWLTVV.

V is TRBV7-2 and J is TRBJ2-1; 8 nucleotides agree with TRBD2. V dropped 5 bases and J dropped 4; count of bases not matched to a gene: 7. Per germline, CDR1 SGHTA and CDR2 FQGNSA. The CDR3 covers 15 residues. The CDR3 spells CASSGSGTYYNEQFF. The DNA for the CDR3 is TGTGCCAGCAGCGGTAGCGGGACTTATTACAATGAGCAGTTCTTC.

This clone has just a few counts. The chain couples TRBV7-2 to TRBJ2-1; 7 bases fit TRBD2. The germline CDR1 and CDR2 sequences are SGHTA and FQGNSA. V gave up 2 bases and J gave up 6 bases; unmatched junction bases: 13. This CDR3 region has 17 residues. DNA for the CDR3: TGTGCCAGCAGCTTAAGGAGGCCCCGGGGGGAAAGCAATGAGCAGTTCTTC. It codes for CASSLRRPRGESNEQFF. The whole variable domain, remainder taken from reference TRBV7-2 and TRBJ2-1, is GAGVSQSPSNKVTEKGKDVELRCDPISGHTALYWYRQSLGQGLEFLIYFQGNSAPDKSGLPSDRFSAERTGGSVSTLTIQRTQQEDSAVYLCASSLRRPRGESNEQFFGPGTRLTVL.

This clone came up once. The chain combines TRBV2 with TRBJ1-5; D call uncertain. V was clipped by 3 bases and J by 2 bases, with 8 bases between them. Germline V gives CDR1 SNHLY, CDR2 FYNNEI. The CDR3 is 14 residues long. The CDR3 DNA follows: TGTGCCAGCAGTGATAAGCTTCGCAATCAGCCCCAGCATTTT. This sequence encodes CASSDKLRNQPQHF.

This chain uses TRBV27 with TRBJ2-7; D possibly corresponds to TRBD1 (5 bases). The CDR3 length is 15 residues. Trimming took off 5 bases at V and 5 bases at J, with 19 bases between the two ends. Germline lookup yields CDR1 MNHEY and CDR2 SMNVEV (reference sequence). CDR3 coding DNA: TGTGCCAGCAGTCAATACTCAGGGTCAGACGACGAGCAGTACTTC. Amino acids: CASSQYSGSDDEQYF.

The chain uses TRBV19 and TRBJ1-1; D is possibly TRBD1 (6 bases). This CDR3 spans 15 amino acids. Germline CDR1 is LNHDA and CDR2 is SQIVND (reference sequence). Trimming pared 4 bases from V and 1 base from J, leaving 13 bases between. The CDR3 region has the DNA TGTGCCAGTAGTAGCCCGGGACACCAGAACACTGAAGCTTTCTTT. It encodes CASSSPGHQNTEAFF.

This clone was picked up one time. Written as DNA, the CDR3 is TGTGCCAGCTCTCCTTCGGGAGCTAACTATGGCTACACCTTC. This codes for CASSPSGANYGYTF. The chain is built from TRBV18 and TRBJ1-2; no reliable D call. Per the germline V gene, CDR1 is KGHSH and CDR2 is LQKENI. V lost 6 bases, J lost 0 bases, and 11 bases lay in between. This CDR3 region has 14 residues.

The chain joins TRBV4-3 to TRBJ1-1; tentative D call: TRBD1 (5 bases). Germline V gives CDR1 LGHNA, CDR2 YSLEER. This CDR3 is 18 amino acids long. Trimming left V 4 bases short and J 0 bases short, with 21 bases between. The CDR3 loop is CASSPYGGETVVNTEAFF. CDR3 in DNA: TGCGCCAGCAGCCCGTATGGGGGGGAAACGGTTGTGAACACTGAAGCTTTCTTT.

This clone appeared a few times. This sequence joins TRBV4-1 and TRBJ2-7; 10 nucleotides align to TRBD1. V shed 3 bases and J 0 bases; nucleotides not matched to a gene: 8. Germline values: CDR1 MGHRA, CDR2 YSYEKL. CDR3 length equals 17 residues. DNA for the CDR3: TGCGCCAGCAGCCAGGCTCCCGGGACAGGGGACTCCTACGAGCAGTACTTC. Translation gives CASSQAPGTGDSYEQYF.

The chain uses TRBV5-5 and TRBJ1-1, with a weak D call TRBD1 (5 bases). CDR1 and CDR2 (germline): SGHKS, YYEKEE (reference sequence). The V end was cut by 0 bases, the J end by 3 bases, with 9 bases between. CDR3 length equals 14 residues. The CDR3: CASSLGRVDTEAFF. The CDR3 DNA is TGTGCCAGCAGCTTGGGCAGGGTGGACACTGAAGCTTTCTTT.

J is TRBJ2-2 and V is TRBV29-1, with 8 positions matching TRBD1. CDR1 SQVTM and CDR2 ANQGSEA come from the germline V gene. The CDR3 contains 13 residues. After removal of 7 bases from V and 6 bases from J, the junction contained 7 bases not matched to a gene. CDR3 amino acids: CSGGTGRSGELFF. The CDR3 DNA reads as TGCAGCGGGGGGACAGGCAGATCCGGGGAGCTGTTTTTT.

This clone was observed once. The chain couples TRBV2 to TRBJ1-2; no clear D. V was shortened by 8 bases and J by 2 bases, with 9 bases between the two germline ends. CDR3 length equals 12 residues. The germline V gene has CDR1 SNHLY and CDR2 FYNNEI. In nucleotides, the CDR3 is TGTGCCAGCTGGCCAGAAAACTATGGCTACACCTTC. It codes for CASWPENYGYTF.